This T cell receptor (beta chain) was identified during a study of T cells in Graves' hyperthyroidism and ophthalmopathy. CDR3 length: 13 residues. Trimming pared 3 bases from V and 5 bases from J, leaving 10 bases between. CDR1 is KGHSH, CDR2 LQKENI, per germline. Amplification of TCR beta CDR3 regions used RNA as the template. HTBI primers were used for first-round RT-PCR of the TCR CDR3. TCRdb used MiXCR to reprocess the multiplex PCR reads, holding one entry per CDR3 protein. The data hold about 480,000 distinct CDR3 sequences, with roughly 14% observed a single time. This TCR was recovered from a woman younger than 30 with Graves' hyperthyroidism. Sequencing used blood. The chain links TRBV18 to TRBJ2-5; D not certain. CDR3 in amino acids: CASSPGVGETQYF. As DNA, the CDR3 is TGTGCCAGCTCACCTGGGGTCGGGGAGACCCAGTACTTC.